This is a list of T cell receptor beta chains from one sample in a study of T cells in Graves' hyperthyroidism and ophthalmopathy. In TCRdb, the multiplex PCR reads were re-called with MiXCR into one record per CDR3 protein. Of 350,000 to 400,000 distinct CDR3 sequences listed, about 18% are singletons. The specimen was blood. These receptors came from a woman aged 18-29 years with Graves' hyperthyroidism. The CDR3 runs from the conserved cysteine through the conserved F or W. A D gene is named only where the DNA matches it firmly. The size of a clone is reported for some rows only, either as once, few or many, or as a class for expanded clones.

TRBJ1-2	many	TRBV4-1	-	TGCGCCAGCAGCCAAGAAGGGCGGGGCCAGTTCGGCTACACCTTC	CASSQEGRGQFGYTF
TRBJ1-1	many	TRBV6-1	-	TGTGCCAGCAGGGAGTGGGCCTCCACTGAAGCTTTCTTT	CASREWASTEAFF
TRBJ2-2	few	TRBV18	TRBD1	TGTGCCAGCTCACCTCAAGGACAGGGAGGCACCGGGGAGCTGTTTTTT	CASSPQGQGGTGELFF
TRBJ2-7	-	TRBV10-3	TRBD1	TGTGCCATCAGTGAGCCGACAGGGGATAAGGAGCACGAGCAGTACTTC	CAISEPTGDKEHEQYF
TRBJ2-5	once	TRBV20-1	-	TGCAGTGCTAGAGATCAGGCAGAGGGCCCGATAGAGACCCAGTACTTC	CSARDQAEGPIETQYF
TRBJ1-1	many	TRBV20-1	-	TGCAGTGCTAGAGATGGGGTTTACACTGAAGCTTTCTTT	CSARDGVYTEAFF
TRBJ1-6	few	TRBV27	-	TGTGCCAGCAGTTTACGCAGGGAGGGTTCACCCCTCCACTTT	CASSLRREGSPLHF
TRBJ1-5	many	TRBV6-5	-	TGTGCCAGCAGTTACGCCTCTCTCACAGGGAAACGTAGTCAGCCCCAGCATTTT	CASSYASLTGKRSQPQHF
TRBJ1-5	many	TRBV4-1	-	TGCGCCAGCAGCCAAGATCAATTAGGTCAGCCCCAGCATTTT	CASSQDQLGQPQHF
TRBJ1-1	-	TRBV30	TRBD1	TGTGCCTGGAGAGGGTTGGGCGTCTCTGACCATGCAGGGGGCAAGACTGAAGCTTTCTTT	CAWRGLGVSDHAGGKTEAFF
TRBJ1-5	-	TRBV4-1	-	TGCGCCAGCAGCCTACCGGGGCTCAATCAGCCCCAGCATTTT	CASSLPGLNQPQHF
TRBJ1-1	few	TRBV18	-	TGTGCCAGCTCACCAGGTGTAGGGAGGGAAGGGATCACTGAAGCTTTCTTT	CASSPGVGREGITEAFF
TRBJ1-1	many	TRBV29-1	-	TGCAGCGTGGTTGACAGCTACACTGAAGCTTTCTTT	CSVVDSYTEAFF
TRBJ1-6	many	TRBV27	-	TGTGCCAGCAGTTTAACCAGGGCCTATAATTCACCCCTCCACTTT	CASSLTRAYNSPLHF
TRBJ1-1	-	TRBV5-5	-	TGTGCCAGCCGCTCTCCGTACAGCACTGAAGCTTTCTTT	CASRSPYSTEAFF
TRBJ1-1	many	TRBV20-1	-	TGCAGTGCGTTCTTATTGGAGAACACTGAAGCTTTCTTT	CSAFLLENTEAFF
TRBJ1-2	-	TRBV7-3	-	TGTGCCAGCAGTTACTCACAGGGATCTACCTATGGCTACACCTTC	CASSYSQGSTYGYTF
TRBJ2-7	few	TRBV18	TRBD2	TGTGCCAGCTCACCACCACTAGCGGGGGGAGCTACCTGGGTCTACGAGCAGTACTTC	CASSPPLAGGATWVYEQYF
TRBJ1-2	many	TRBV4-1	-	TGCGCCAGCAGCCTTGCGCGGGGGGGAAATGGCTACACCTTC	CASSLARGGNGYTF
TRBJ2-5	many	TRBV20-1	-	TGCAGTGCTCCCCCCGTGGAGGTGGGGGCGTTCCAAGAGACCCAGTACTTC	CSAPPVEVGAFQETQYF
TRBJ2-7	many	TRBV19	TRBD1	TGTGCCAGGCCGGGACAGGGGAAATACGAGCAGTACTTC	CARPGQGKYEQYF
TRBJ2-5	many	TRBV6-5	-	TGTGCCAGCAGTTACGGGCGAGAGACCCAGTACTTC	CASSYGRETQYF